One sample yielded the 8 T cell receptor beta chains listed below, sequenced in a study of neoadjuvant anti-PD-1 for oral cavity cancer. Measured with immunoSEQ multiplex PCR; TCRdb has only the in-frame clones, and not every one. The profile shows about 42,000 clones, 65% to 80% of them singletons. Indicated time point: after neoadjuvant nivolumab, at surgical resection. The specimen comprised PBMCs, sampled after nivolumab (anti-PD-1) treatment. These receptors came from a person aged 35-79 years with oral cavity squamous cell carcinoma.

The chain employs TRBV30 and TRBJ2-3; 7 bases agree with TRBD2. Germline V gene data show CDR1 as GTSNPN and CDR2 as SVGIG (reference sequence). This CDR3 has 15 amino acids. V was clipped by 1 base and J by 0 bases; unmatched bases: 4. The DNA for the CDR3 is TGTGCCTGGAGTGGGGGGGGATCTAGCACAGATACGCAGTATTTT. Amino acid sequence: CAWSGGGSSTDTQYF.

The chain couples TRBV10-3 to TRBJ1-3; D perhaps matches TRBD1 (5 bases). In germline, CDR1 is ENHRY, CDR2 SYGVKD. V lost 6 bases and J 4 bases, leaving 10 bases between the germline ends. The CDR3 length is 13 residues. The CDR3 loop is CAISQGGGNTIYF. CDR3 nucleotides: TGTGCCATCAGCCAGGGAGGGGGAAACACCATATATTTT.

This clone was picked up a small number of times. V is TRBV6-1 and J is TRBJ2-1; the D call may be TRBD1 or TRBD2 (6 bases each). Trimming cost V 6 bases and J 1 base, with 16 bases left between them. Germline loops: CDR1 MNHNS, CDR2 SASEGT. This CDR3 has 16 residues. CDR3 nucleotide sequence: TGTGCCAGCAGAGAAACGAGGGGGGTGTCCTACAATGAGCAGTTCTTC. This codes for CASRETRGVSYNEQFF.

J is TRBJ2-7 and V is TRBV5-1; 10 nucleotides agree with TRBD1. This CDR3 region has 15 residues. CDR1 and CDR2 from the germline V gene are SGHRS and YFSETQ. V gave up 2 bases and J gave up 9 bases; unmatched junction bases: 11. The CDR3 here is CASSLAGQGVGGQYF. The DNA for the CDR3 is TGCGCCAGCAGCTTAGCCGGACAGGGGGTAGGTGGGCAGTACTTC.

The chain couples TRBV4-2 to TRBJ2-3; no clear D. The CDR3 length is 12 residues. Germline V gene lookup returns CDR1 LGHNA and CDR2 YNFKEQ. The V end was cut by 3 bases, the J end by 1 base, with 2 bases between. CDR3 nucleotides: TGTGCCAGCAGCCACCGCACAGATACGCAGTATTTT. Protein sequence: CASSHRTDTQYF.

V and J are TRBV2 and TRBJ2-7; a weak D match, TRBD2 (6 bases). Trimming left V 6 bases short and J 3 bases short, with 12 bases between. The length of the CDR3 is 13 residues. Germline CDR1 is SNHLY and CDR2 is FYNNEI. The CDR3, as DNA: TGTGCCAGCAGCTACGGACTACTCTACGAGCAGTACTTC. Translated, it gives CASSYGLLYEQYF.

V and J are TRBV5-1 and TRBJ2-5, with D perhaps TRBD1 or TRBD2 (6 bases each). The CDR3 is 15 residues long. The V end was cut by 4 bases, the J end by 5 bases, with 18 bases between. CDR1 is SGHRS, CDR2 YFSETQ, per germline. DNA for the CDR3: TGCGCCAGCAGCGAGGCAGGGGAGGTTGGGGAGACCCAGTACTTC. It encodes CASSEAGEVGETQYF.

There are a few counts of this clone. This chain links TRBV5-6 with TRBJ1-6, with D uncertain. With 0 bases removed from V and 0 bases from J, the gap between germline ends came to 7 bases. The CDR3 is 16 residues long. CDR1 and CDR2 from the germline V gene are SGHDT and YYEEEE. The CDR3 spells CASSLVRSSYNSPLHF. In DNA, the CDR3 is TGTGCCAGCAGCTTGGTAAGGAGCTCCTATAATTCACCCCTCCACTTT.